These T cell receptor beta chains were read from a single sample in a study of CD8+ T cells in alopecia areata. Sequenced by immunoSEQ multiplex PCR; TCRdb stores in-frame clones only, minus some. The repertoire holds 150,000 to 200,000 clones, 65% to 75% seen once, with 9.5% to 12% in the top ten. Sequencing used CD8+ T cells sorted from blood, obtained at week 0. These receptor sequences come from a human donor with alopecia areata. CDR3s include the opening cysteine and the closing phenylalanine or tryptophan. The D gene is left open where the match is weak. Where a row states a size, it is once, few, many or the class of an expanded clone; other rows omit it.

D gene	V gene	J gene	clone size	CDR3 DNA	CDR3 protein
-	TRBV9	TRBJ2-2	-	TGTGCCAGCAGCGTATTCAAGGTAGCGGCGAACACCGGGGAGCTGTTTTTT	CASSVFKVAANTGELFF
-	TRBV19	TRBJ2-2	few	TGTGCCAGTTCAGCCGCGAACACCGGGGAGCTGTTTTTT	CASSAANTGELFF
TRBD1	TRBV27	TRBJ1-2	-	TGTGCCAGCAGTCTCTTTAGCACGGGACAGGGAGGCGGCTACACCTTC	CASSLFSTGQGGGYTF
-	TRBV13	TRBJ1-2	-	TGTGCCAGCAGCTTTGGGATACAGGATAACTATGGCTACACCTTC	CASSFGIQDNYGYTF
-	TRBV30	TRBJ1-2	-	TGTGCCTGGAGTACAACTAACTATGGCTACACCTTC	CAWSTTNYGYTF
-	TRBV29-1	TRBJ2-7	-	TGCAGCGTTGAAGGGCCAGGGAGCTCCTACGAGCAGTACTTC	CSVEGPGSSYEQYF
-	TRBV6-6	TRBJ2-2	few	TGTGCCAGCACTCCCCGGACCCAAAACACCGGGGAGCTGTTTTTT	CASTPRTQNTGELFF
-	TRBV27	TRBJ1-5	-	TGTGCCAGCAGGGATTCCTTGGTGGGGCCCCAGCATTTT	CASRDSLVGPQHF
-	TRBV30	TRBJ1-3	-	TGTGCCTGGAGTTTTGGTCTGGGAAACACCATATATTTT	CAWSFGLGNTIYF
-	TRBV6-5	TRBJ1-2	-	TGTGCCAGCAGTTACTCGGTCCAAGGGATACGGGGCTACACCTTC	CASSYSVQGIRGYTF
-	TRBV7-9	TRBJ2-1	few	TGTGCCAGCAGCTCCCCAGGGGCGTCCTACAATGAGCAGTTCTTC	CASSSPGASYNEQFF
-	TRBV5-1	TRBJ2-3	-	TGCGCCAGCAGCTTGGACGGGGCCACGGGAGATACGCAGTATTTT	CASSLDGATGDTQYF
-	TRBV29-1	TRBJ2-3	-	TGCAGCGTTTGGGGGGACGGCTTCACAGATACGCAGTATTTT	CSVWGDGFTDTQYF
TRBD1	TRBV5-6	TRBJ2-7	-	TGTGCCAGCAGCTCCGACCCGACAGGGGAGACCTACGAGCAGTACTTC	CASSSDPTGETYEQYF
-	TRBV13	TRBJ2-5	-	TGTGCCAGCAGCACACCAGGGGGGGAGACCCAGTACTTC	CASSTPGGETQYF
TRBD2	TRBV29-1	TRBJ2-1	few	TGCAGCGTTGACTGGCGGGGGAACGGGGATGAGCAGTTCTTC	CSVDWRGNGDEQFF
-	TRBV2	TRBJ2-7	once	TGTGCCAGCAGTGAAGGTATCTCCTACGAGCAGTACTTC	CASSEGISYEQYF
-	TRBV13	TRBJ1-1	-	TGTGCCAGCAGCTTAACGGGCACCGGGCGGGGAAACACTGAAGCTTTCTTT	CASSLTGTGRGNTEAFF
TRBD1	TRBV27	TRBJ1-1	-	TGTGCCAGCCGTTGGGGGACAGGAGCTTTCTTT	CASRWGTGAFF
TRBD1	TRBV29-1	TRBJ2-7	few	TGCAGCGCCCAAGCCGGGACAGGGTACGAGCAGTACTTC	CSAQAGTGYEQYF
TRBD1	TRBV15	TRBJ1-2	-	TGTGCCACCAGCAGAGATGAAGGGACAGGGGTGTCGCGGGGCTACACCTTC	CATSRDEGTGVSRGYTF
TRBD2	TRBV30	TRBJ2-5	few	TGTGCCTGGAGTCTAGCGGGGGGTAGAGAAGAGACCCAGTACTTC	CAWSLAGGREETQYF
-	TRBV29-1	TRBJ1-1	few	TGCAGCGTTGAAAGTTGGGTTTTACAGGTGTCTGGCACTGAAGCTTTCTTT	CSVESWVLQVSGTEAFF
-	TRBV6-5	TRBJ2-5	-	TGTGCCAGCAGGGGGAGGACAACAGGAGAGACCCAGTACTTC	CASRGRTTGETQYF
-	TRBV2	TRBJ1-5	-	TGTGCCAGCATCGGGAGCCGGGGGAGCAATCAGCCCCAGCATTTT	CASIGSRGSNQPQHF
-	TRBV30	TRBJ2-1	few	TGTGCCTGGAGTAATCAGGCCCGCTACAATGAGCAGTTCTTC	CAWSNQARYNEQFF
TRBD1	TRBV13	TRBJ2-7	-	TGTGCCAGCAGCTCCGCTTCAGGGACAGGGGCTCGGGAGCAGTACTTC	CASSSASGTGAREQYF
-	TRBV5-1	TRBJ1-5	-	TGCGCCAGCAGCTTGACGGGGGGCCGGTATCAGCCCCAGCATTTT	CASSLTGGRYQPQHF
TRBD2	TRBV4-1	TRBJ2-1	-	TGCGCCAGCAGCCATGACTGGACTAGCGGGGGGGCCAATGAGCAGTTCTTC	CASSHDWTSGGANEQFF
-	TRBV12-5	TRBJ2-1	-	TGTGCTAGTGGTTCAGGCGAGTACAATGAGCAGTTCTTC	CASGSGEYNEQFF
TRBD1	TRBV5-1	TRBJ1-2	-	TGCGCCAGCAGCGGGTTAACAGGGGGCGGTGGCTACACCTTC	CASSGLTGGGGYTF
-	TRBV9	TRBJ2-7	once	TGTGCCAGCAGCGTAGATCACGGGGTTCTCTACGAGCAGTACTTC	CASSVDHGVLYEQYF
TRBD2	TRBV5-1	TRBJ2-7	once	TGCGCCAGCAGGTACACTAGCGGGGATCATCTCTACGAGCAGTACTTC	CASRYTSGDHLYEQYF
-	TRBV4-1	TRBJ1-6	few	TGCGCCAGCAGCCACAGCCTGGGTAATTCACCCCTCCACTTT	CASSHSLGNSPLHF
TRBD1	TRBV27	TRBJ1-2	-	TGTGCCAGCAGTCCCGGGGGACAGAACTATGGCTACACCTTC	CASSPGGQNYGYTF
TRBD1	TRBV5-1	TRBJ1-1	-	TGCGCCAGCAGGGGAGAGGGGGCGCTCACTGAAGCTTTCTTT	CASRGEGALTEAFF
TRBD1	TRBV29-1	TRBJ1-1	-	TGCAGCGTTGTCGAGTGGGACAGAAGTACGAACACTGAAGCTTTCTTT	CSVVEWDRSTNTEAFF
-	TRBV30	TRBJ1-1	-	TGTGCCTGGATAGGGGATATCACTGAAGCTTTCTTT	CAWIGDITEAFF
-	TRBV2	TRBJ2-5	-	TGTGCCAGCGAGGGACTTGATCAAGAGACCCAGTACTTC	CASEGLDQETQYF
-	TRBV27	TRBJ1-5	-	TGTGCCAGCAGTTTGGCAGCCCATGGCAATCAGCCCCAGCATTTT	CASSLAAHGNQPQHF
TRBD1	TRBV30	TRBJ2-1	-	TGTGCCGGAGCAGGGGGTCGCTACAATGAGCAGTTCTTC	CAGAGGRYNEQFF
TRBD2	TRBV27	TRBJ2-3	-	TGTGCCAGCAGAGTCGGACTAGCGTTAACAGATACGCAGTATTTT	CASRVGLALTDTQYF
-	TRBV30	TRBJ1-1	-	TGTGCCTGGAGTGTCGCCGTGAACACTGAAGCTTTCTTT	CAWSVAVNTEAFF
-	TRBV7-9	TRBJ2-7	-	TGTGCCAGCAGCTTAGAGACAGGACTAGGGGAGCAGTACTTC	CASSLETGLGEQYF